This TCR beta chain is from a study of T-cell reconstitution after alpha-beta-depleted transplantation in children. Study results and limitations: Certain patients had high TCRbeta diversity at day 60, and it came from recipient T cells and thymic progenitors that survived.

Preparation of the TCRbeta library involved a method that used unique molecular identifiers. One entry per CDR3 protein, called by TCRdb with MiXCR from the PCR reads. Of 400,000 to 550,000 distinct CDR3 sequences in the sample, more than 9% were seen once. This clonotype was picked up a small number of times. What it binds is not known. The sequence was collected from a child younger than 10 with inherited bone marrow failure, due to receive a stem cell transplant. The specimen was PBMCs, collected before TCRalphabeta/CD19-depleted stem cell transplant.

CDR3 region: CASSLAARATRGYTF. In nucleotides, the CDR3 is TGTGCCAGCAGCTTAGCGGCGAGGGCAACTAGGGGCTACACCTTC. The chain employs TRBV7-2 and TRBJ1-2, with D unresolved. This CDR3 has 15 residues. V lost 0 bases and J lost 8, with 16 bases in between. CDR1 and CDR2 from the germline V gene are SGHTA and FQGNSA.